Below, 4 T cell receptor beta chains from the same sample are listed, as sequenced in a study of blood T cell repertoires in COVID-19. The data were produced by immunoSEQ multiplex PCR, yet TCRdb's version contains in-frame clones alone and is incomplete. Of about 230,000 clones detected, about four fifths appear once; the ten largest clones hold roughly 8%. The sequencing sample was made of peripheral blood. Receptors were obtained from a woman older than 75 with COVID-19, enrolled during active disease.

The chain carries TRBV6-6 and TRBJ2-5, with D possibly matching TRBD1 (7 bases). Trimming pared 4 bases from V and 2 bases from J, leaving 14 bases between. The germline V gene has CDR1 MNHNY and CDR2 SVGAGI (reference sequence). The CDR3 length is 15 residues. The CDR3 is CASSSFSGGQETQYF. The CDR3 DNA follows: TGTGCCAGCAGTTCCTTTTCAGGGGGGCAAGAGACCCAGTACTTC.

The chain employs TRBV6-5 and TRBJ2-5; D perhaps matches TRBD1 (6 bases). V lost 7 bases to trimming and J lost 4 bases, with 19 bases between them. Germline CDR1 reads MNHEY; CDR2 reads SVGAGI. CDR3 length: 15 residues. CDR3 protein: CASTRKMGARETQYF. In DNA form, the CDR3 reads TGTGCCAGCACCCGAAAAATGGGGGCTCGAGAGACCCAGTACTTC.

V usage is TRBV28 and J usage is TRBJ2-3, with TRBD1 matching 8 bases. The CDR3 is made up of 15 amino acids. Trimming at V came to 5 bases and at J to 4 bases, leaving 8 bases not matched to a gene. Germline CDR1 MDHEN, CDR2 SYDVKM. CDR3 DNA sequence: TGTGCCAGCAGTCCTCGGACAGGGTGGCCAGATACGCAGTATTTT. This codes for CASSPRTGWPDTQYF. The full variable domain, in which reference TRBV28 and TRBJ2-3 provide the parts outside the CDR3, is DVKVTQSSRYLVKRTGEKVFLECVQDMDHENMFWYRQDPGLGLRLIYFSYDVKMKEKGDIPEGYSVSREKKERFSLILESASTNQTSMYLCASSPRTGWPDTQYFGPGTRLTVL.

The V gene is TRBV11-2, the J gene TRBJ2-2; D is possibly TRBD1 (5 bases). The V gene's germline CDR1 is SGHAT and CDR2 FQNNGV. With 5 bases removed from V and 1 base from J, the gap between germline ends came to 8 bases. The CDR3 contains 14 residues. The CDR3 bases are TGTGCCAGCAGCGCCGGACAGAACACCGGGGAGCTGTTTTTT. Its protein product is CASSAGQNTGELFF.